Listed below are T cell receptor beta chains from one sample, sequenced in a study of cytomegalovirus exposure and HLA in healthy donors. TCRdb's copy holds only in-frame clones and misses some; the assay was immunoSEQ multiplex PCR. This table has 95,000 to 150,000 clones, approximately 75% appearing once. Material: PBMCs. All receptors derive from a man between 35 and 55 years old in good health and CMV-seronegative. CDR3s include the opening cysteine and the closing phenylalanine or tryptophan. D genes are given only for firm matches. Some rows mark clone size as missing; the rest say once, few, many or name a class of expanded clone.

J gene	D gene	clone size	V gene	CDR3 DNA	CDR3 protein
TRBJ1-1	-	few	TRBV9	TGTGCCAGCAGCGACGGGGAAGGGCCAGCGAACACTGAAGCTTTCTTT	CASSDGEGPANTEAFF
TRBJ1-1	-	-	TRBV6-5	TGTGCCAGCAGTTACTCGTTGCAGGGGAACACTGAAGCTTTCTTT	CASSYSLQGNTEAFF
TRBJ2-7	-	-	TRBV6-5	TGTGCCAGCAGTGCTCTCGTAGACAAGAGGCAGTACTTC	CASSALVDKRQYF
TRBJ2-1	-	-	TRBV7-2	TGTGCCAGCAGCCGAAATCAAGGAGCGGTTGAGCAGTTCTTC	CASSRNQGAVEQFF
TRBJ2-5	TRBD2	-	TRBV7-7	TGTGCTAGCAGCCCCGGGACTAGCGGGAGAAGGAGCCAAGAGACCCAGTACTTC	CASSPGTSGRRSQETQYF
TRBJ2-7	-	-	TRBV27	TGTGCCAGCAGTTTTTCTAGTACCTCCTACGAGCAGTACTTC	CASSFSSTSYEQYF
TRBJ2-3	TRBD2	-	TRBV5-8	TGTGCCAGCAGCTTCCTAGCGGGGAACACAGATACGCAGTATTTT	CASSFLAGNTDTQYF
TRBJ1-1	TRBD1	-	TRBV18	TGTGCCAGCTCACTCGACAGGGACCGTACTGAAGCTTTCTTT	CASSLDRDRTEAFF
TRBJ2-1	-	-	TRBV6-5	TGTGCCAGCAGCCAACAGGCGAATTACAATGAGCAGTTCTTC	CASSQQANYNEQFF
TRBJ1-3	-	-	TRBV30	TGTGCCTGGAGTGTCGGAGGCAGCACATTGGGCCGGAACACCATATATTTT	CAWSVGGSTLGRNTIYF
TRBJ2-3	-	-	TRBV7-9	TGTGCCAGCAGCTTCGTTACTGGTACAGATACGCAGTATTTT	CASSFVTGTDTQYF
TRBJ1-1	TRBD1	-	TRBV28	TGTGCCAGCAGTTTAAGTGAGACAGGGCCAATGAACACTGAAGCTTTCTTT	CASSLSETGPMNTEAFF
TRBJ1-2	-	-	TRBV27	TGTGCCAGCAGTTTATCGACGAGGCAGGGCGGCTACACCTTC	CASSLSTRQGGYTF
TRBJ2-5	-	once	TRBV11-2	TGTGCCAGCAGCTTAGGGGGGAGGGAGACCCAGTACTTC	CASSLGGRETQYF
TRBJ2-1	-	-	TRBV7-3	TGTGCCAGCAGCTCGAGTAGTGGTGAGCAGTTCTTC	CASSSSSGEQFF
TRBJ2-2	TRBD1	-	TRBV7-2	TGTGCCAGCAGCCTGGTGGGACAGGGCTACACCGGGGAGCTGTTTTTT	CASSLVGQGYTGELFF
TRBJ2-1	-	-	TRBV4-1	TGCGCCAGCAGCCAAGATGAGCGGAACAATGAGCAGTTCTTC	CASSQDERNNEQFF
TRBJ2-1	-	-	TRBV7-2	TGTGCCAGCAGCTTTCTGGGCAGGGATGAGCAGTTCTTC	CASSFLGRDEQFF
TRBJ2-5	-	once	TRBV30	TGTGCCTGGAGTGAGACAGTATCAGAGACCCAGTACTTC	CAWSETVSETQYF
TRBJ2-5	-	-	TRBV27	TGTGCCAGCAGTTTTTCAGGGGTCGAGACCCAGTACTTC	CASSFSGVETQYF
TRBJ1-5	-	-	TRBV4-1	TGCGCCAGCAGCCCCCGACTCAATCAGCCCCAGCATTTT	CASSPRLNQPQHF
TRBJ1-5	-	-	TRBV19	TGTGCCAGTCGGACGGTGGGAGATCAGCCCCAGCATTTT	CASRTVGDQPQHF
TRBJ2-1	-	-	TRBV4-1	TGCGCCAGCAGCCAACCCCCAGGGGAGCCACCGTGGAATGAGCAGTTCTTC	CASSQPPGEPPWNEQFF
TRBJ2-5	TRBD2	-	TRBV15	TGTGCCACCAGCAGAGATGGAGCGGGGGGACTTCAAGAGACCCAGTACTTC	CATSRDGAGGLQETQYF
TRBJ1-2	-	-	TRBV18	TGTGCCAGCTCACCACAGGAGGTCAGTAGTGGTGGCTACACCTTC	CASSPQEVSSGGYTF
TRBJ1-5	-	few	TRBV6-5	TGTGCCAGCAGTCCCCGGGGCAATCAGCCCCAGCATTTT	CASSPRGNQPQHF
TRBJ1-1	-	-	TRBV19	TGTGCCAGTAGTACCTCCGGGGCTGAAGCTTTCTTT	CASSTSGAEAFF
TRBJ1-2	TRBD1	-	TRBV6-4	TGTGCCAGCAGAGTATCAGACAGGGAGACGGCAGGCTACACCTTC	CASRVSDRETAGYTF
TRBJ1-1	-	-	TRBV30	TGTGCCTGGAGTGCCGTCGGCACTGAAGCTTTCTTT	CAWSAVGTEAFF
TRBJ2-7	-	-	TRBV27	TGTGCCAGCAGTTTAAAGAGTAACTCCTACGAGCAGTACTTC	CASSLKSNSYEQYF
TRBJ1-5	TRBD1	-	TRBV18	TGTGCCAGCTCACCACAGGGGGCCGGTGGCAATCAGCCCCAGCATTTT	CASSPQGAGGNQPQHF
TRBJ1-5	-	-	TRBV19	TGTGCCAGTCTGGATGGGCTGGGCAATCAGCCCCAGCATTTT	CASLDGLGNQPQHF
TRBJ2-1	-	-	TRBV28	TGTGCCAGCAGTCTCGGGGGGCAGAACTACAATGAGCAGTTCTTC	CASSLGGQNYNEQFF
TRBJ2-3	-	-	TRBV9	TGTGCCAGCAGCGTAGACACCCACAGTAGTACGCAGTATTTT	CASSVDTHSSTQYF
TRBJ1-4	TRBD1	-	TRBV5-1	TGCGCCAGCAGCATATCGGGACAGAGTAATGAAAAACTGTTTTTT	CASSISGQSNEKLFF
TRBJ2-3	-	-	TRBV11-2	TGTGCCAGCAGCTCCCCGTTCTTTGTTACGCAGTATTTT	CASSSPFFVTQYF
TRBJ2-7	-	-	TRBV14	TGTGCCAGCAGCCAAGTTTCCCGGTACGAGCAGTACTTC	CASSQVSRYEQYF
TRBJ2-4	TRBD1	-	TRBV6-1	TGTGCCAGCAGCGCCGGGACAGGGGACGGAAACATTCAGTACTTC	CASSAGTGDGNIQYF
TRBJ2-2	-	-	TRBV11-2	TGTGCCAGCAGCTTAGTAACAGGGACAAACACCGGGGAGCTGTTTTTT	CASSLVTGTNTGELFF
TRBJ1-1	TRBD1	-	TRBV5-1	TGCGCCAGCAGCACCCGACAGGGCATGAACACTGAAGCTTTCTTT	CASSTRQGMNTEAFF
TRBJ2-7	TRBD1	few	TRBV5-4	TGTGCCAGCAGCTTGGGGCAGGGGGCTTTCTACGAGCAGTACTTC	CASSLGQGAFYEQYF
TRBJ1-1	-	-	TRBV5-5	TGTGCCAGCAGCTTGGGGCGACCCGGGGCTTTCTTT	CASSLGRPGAFF
TRBJ2-2	TRBD2	few	TRBV14	TGTGCCAGCAGCCAAGAAGCGGGGGCTAACACCGGGGAGCTGTTTTTT	CASSQEAGANTGELFF
TRBJ2-3	-	once	TRBV5-4	TGTGCCAGCAGCTTGGAGCCTAGCACAGATACGCAGTATTTT	CASSLEPSTDTQYF
TRBJ2-1	-	once	TRBV27	TGTGCCAGCAGTTTACAACAGGGAGGGTCGAATGAGCAGTTCTTC	CASSLQQGGSNEQFF
TRBJ2-7	-	few	TRBV14	TGTGCCAGCAGCAATCGACAGGGAGGAATAGCGTACGAGCAGTACTTC	CASSNRQGGIAYEQYF
TRBJ2-1	TRBD2	-	TRBV28	TGTGCCAGCAGTAAGGGGACTAGCGGGGGCAATGAGCAGTTCTTC	CASSKGTSGGNEQFF
TRBJ2-1	-	-	TRBV9	TGTGCCAGCAGCGCCCCGTACAATGAGCAGTTCTTC	CASSAPYNEQFF
TRBJ2-5	-	-	TRBV15	TGTGCCACCAGCAGAACGAGGACAGAAGAGACCCAGTACTTC	CATSRTRTEETQYF
TRBJ2-3	TRBD2	-	TRBV6-1	TGTGCCAGCAGTGAAAGACTAGCGGGAGGATCAGATACGCAGTATTTT	CASSERLAGGSDTQYF
TRBJ2-7	TRBD2	-	TRBV6-1	TGTGCCAGCAGTGCTCTGACTAGCGGGCCGAGCTCCTACGAGCAGTACTTC	CASSALTSGPSSYEQYF
TRBJ1-3	TRBD1	few	TRBV9	TGTGCCAGCAGCGCAACTAAGAGGGGGCCTGGAAACACCATATATTTT	CASSATKRGPGNTIYF
TRBJ2-5	TRBD2	few	TRBV6-1	TGTGCCAGCAGTGAACTAGCGGGGAAGGTCGAGACCCAGTACTTC	CASSELAGKVETQYF
TRBJ1-2	TRBD1	-	TRBV18	TGTGCCAGCTCACCCAATCCGGGACAGCTAGGCAATGGCTACACCTTC	CASSPNPGQLGNGYTF
TRBJ1-1	-	few	TRBV2	TGTGCCAGCAGTGAAGGATATCAGGGTTGGGCTTTCTTT	CASSEGYQGWAFF
TRBJ2-7	TRBD1	-	TRBV5-4	TGTGCCAGCAGCCTGGGACAGAAGACGGACGAGCAGTACTTC	CASSLGQKTDEQYF
TRBJ1-2	TRBD1	-	TRBV2	TGTGCCAGCAGACCGGGACAGGGGCATGGCTACACCTTC	CASRPGQGHGYTF
TRBJ1-5	-	-	TRBV2	TGTGCCAGCAGTCCGACAGATCAGCCCCAGCATTTT	CASSPTDQPQHF
TRBJ1-4	-	-	TRBV6-1	TGTGCCAGCGGACGGACGGGAAATAATGAAAAACTGTTTTTT	CASGRTGNNEKLFF